The 14 T cell receptor beta chains listed next were all sequenced from one sample in a study of response to subunit inactivated influenza vaccine. One entry per CDR3 protein results from TCRdb running MiXCR on the RT-PCR reads. The sample shows 800,000 to 1,000,000 distinct CDR3 sequences, over 20% of them seen only once. Material: PBMCs from blood, obtained 5 days after vaccination. All receptors derive from a man aged 45 to 65 who received an inactivated influenza vaccine.

V and J are TRBV10-3 and TRBJ2-1, with D possibly being TRBD1 or TRBD2 (5 bases each). The CDR3 has 13 residues. Trimming took off 8 bases at V and 10 bases at J, with 18 bases between the two ends. In germline, CDR1 is ENHRY, CDR2 SYGVKD. As DNA, the CDR3 is TGTGCCATCGGAAGGGACCCTACGGGAGAGCAGTTCTTC. Translation: CAIGRDPTGEQFF.

The sample holds many counts of this clonotype. CDR3 residues: CSARSTGLDEQYF. The CDR3 DNA reads TGCAGTGCTAGATCCACAGGGTTGGACGAGCAGTACTTC. The chain recombines TRBV20-1 with TRBJ2-7; TRBD1 is a possible D gene (6 bases). This CDR3 contains 13 residues. With 2 bases removed from V and 5 bases from J, the gap between germline ends came to 13 bases. The germline gives CDR1 DFQATT, CDR2 SNEGSKA (reference sequence).

This clonotype has more than one count but fewer than ten. The CDR3 sequence is CASSGQDIEKLFF. CDR3 nucleotide sequence: TGTGCCAGCAGCGGACAGGATATTGAAAAACTGTTTTTT. The gene calls are TRBV28 and TRBJ1-4; 7 bases map to TRBD1. CDR3 length: 13 amino acids. Germline values: CDR1 MDHEN, CDR2 SYDVKM. The ends lost 6 bases at V and 7 bases at J; junction bases unmatched: 5.

This clonotype was seen only a few times. This chain joins TRBV15 and TRBJ2-3; 7 bases line up with TRBD2. With 1 base clipped from V and 2 bases from J, the junction kept 6 bases outside the gene matches. Germline CDR1 reads LNHNV; CDR2 reads YYDKDF (reference sequence). The CDR3 totals 16 residues. In DNA form, the CDR3 reads TGTGCCACCAGCAGAGTTTTGCGGGGGTCCACAGATACGCAGTATTTT. Translation: CATSRVLRGSTDTQYF. The variable domain in full, with the rest retrieved from reference TRBV15 and TRBJ2-3, is DAMVIQNPRYQVTQFGKPVTLSCSQTLNHNVMYWYQQKSSQAPKLLFHYYDKDFNNEADTPDNFQSRRPNTSFCFLDIRSPGLGDTAMYLCATSRVLRGSTDTQYFGPGTRLTVL.

The sample holds a few counts of this clonotype. V and J are TRBV7-2 and TRBJ2-2; D call uncertain. CDR1 is SGHTA, CDR2 FQGNSA, per germline. Trimming took off 1 base at V and 2 bases at J, with 5 bases between the two ends. The CDR3 has 14 residues. Here the CDR3 reads CASSLDINTGELFF. The CDR3 coding sequence is TGTGCCAGCAGCTTAGATATTAACACCGGGGAGCTGTTTTTT.

In this sample, this clonotype turned up a few times. The V gene is TRBV5-4, the J gene TRBJ2-5; D possibly corresponds to TRBD1 (6 bases). Germline CDR1 and CDR2: SGHNT and YYREEE (reference sequence). V was trimmed by 5 bases and J by 5 bases, leaving 13 bases between them. This CDR3 has 13 residues. CDR3 in amino acids: CASSFTGLETQYF. CDR3 nucleotide sequence: TGTGCCAGCAGTTTTACAGGGCTCGAGACCCAGTACTTC.

This clonotype was found many times. This rearrangement joins TRBV12-3 or TRBV12-4 to TRBJ2-7; TRBD1 matches at 9 bases. With V trimmed by 3 bases and J by 6 bases, 6 bases remained unmatched. CDR3 size: 14 residues. The CDR3 region has the DNA TGTGCCAGCAGTTTGCACAGGGGGCATATCGAGCAGTACTTC. Translation gives CASSLHRGHIEQYF.

This clonotype was observed many times. The chain carries TRBV4-2 and TRBJ2-5; 8 bases align to TRBD2. The CDR3 is 13 residues long. Germline loops: CDR1 LGHNA, CDR2 YNFKEQ. V gave up 3 bases and J gave up 5 bases; unmatched junction bases: 2. DNA for the CDR3: TGTGCCAGCAGCCAGCTAGCGGGCGAGACCCAGTACTTC. It translates to CASSQLAGETQYF.

This clonotype was observed a handful of times. The V and J genes are TRBV6-5 and TRBJ2-1; D unclear. V shed 1 base and J shed 4 bases, with 8 bases lying between them. There are 14 residues in the CDR3. Germline CDR1 and CDR2: MNHEY and SVGAGI. CDR3 nucleotide sequence: TGTGCCAGCAGTTACTTCCTTAGTTACAATGAGCAGTTCTTC. It encodes CASSYFLSYNEQFF.

Concerning this clonotype: A much larger clone lies one base from this, so it may be a read error. The V and J genes are TRBV7-2 and TRBJ2-3, with 13 bases aligning to TRBD2. V gave up 7 bases and J gave up 7 bases; unmatched junction bases: 11. Looked up from germline, CDR1 is SGHTA and CDR2 is FQGNSA. The CDR3 has 16 amino acids. As DNA, the CDR3 is TGTGCCAGCAACACCCGACTAGCGGGAGGAGTAAATACGCAGTATTTT. As protein: CASNTRLAGGVNTQYF.

This clonotype was detected only a few times. The V gene is TRBV4-2, the J gene TRBJ2-2, with TRBD2 identical over 12 bases. The CDR3 runs 19 residues. CDR1 LGHNA and CDR2 YNFKEQ come from the germline V gene. V shed 2 bases and J 0 bases; nucleotides not matched to a gene: 7. CDR3 nucleotides: TGTGCCAGCAGCCAACGCGTACTAGCGGGGGGTTCGAACACCGGGGAGCTGTTTTTT. Translating it yields CASSQRVLAGGSNTGELFF.

This clonotype was seen many times. V and J are TRBV7-2 and TRBJ2-3; possible D gene TRBD1, 5 bases. This CDR3 region has 13 residues. Trimming left V 6 bases short and J 6 bases short, with 13 bases between. CDR1 is SGHTA and CDR2 is FQGNSA in the germline V gene. CDR3 sequence (DNA): TGTGCCAGCAGTGGGCTTGCAGGGGATACGCAGTATTTT. It translates to CASSGLAGDTQYF. Filled out from reference TRBV7-2 and TRBJ2-3, the complete variable domain reads GAGVSQSPSNKVTEKGKDVELRCDPISGHTALYWYRQSLGQGLEFLIYFQGNSAPDKSGLPSDRFSAERTGGSVSTLTIQRTQQEDSAVYLCASSGLAGDTQYFGPGTRLTVL.

J is TRBJ2-1 and V is TRBV14; 16 bases agree with TRBD2. Germline V gene lookup returns CDR1 SGHDN and CDR2 FVKESK. The CDR3 totals 18 residues. V shed 4 bases, J shed 7 bases, and the junction held 10 bases outside the gene matches. The CDR3 loop reads CASSLGTSGGAKRNEQFF. CDR3 nucleotide sequence: TGTGCCAGCAGCCTGGGGACTAGCGGGGGGGCAAAAAGAAATGAGCAGTTCTTC. Full variable domain (remainder filled in from reference TRBV14 and TRBJ2-1): EAGVTQFPSHSVIEKGQTVTLRCDPISGHDNLYWYRRVMGKEIKFLLHFVKESKQDESGMPNNRFLAERTGGTYSTLKVQPAELEDSGVYFCASSLGTSGGAKRNEQFFGPGTRLTVL.

This clonotype appeared many times. The chain recombines TRBV29-1 with TRBJ2-1; 10 bases map to TRBD1. CDR1 SQVTM and CDR2 ANQGSEA come from the germline V gene. J lost 4 bases, V lost 5 bases, and 11 bases had no gene match. The CDR3 has 16 amino acids. CDR3 coding DNA: TGCAGCGTTCCCCTCCTCGGGACAGGGGTTTACAATGAGCAGTTCTTC. It yields the protein CSVPLLGTGVYNEQFF.